This TCR beta chain is from a study of CD8 T cells in ankylosing spondylitis. This CDR3 is 18 amino acids long. Germline V gene sequence: CDR1 MNHEY, CDR2 SMNVEV (reference sequence). Losses at the gene ends were 5 bases for V and 1 base for J; bases not matched to a gene: 14. One entry per CDR3 protein results from TCRdb running MiXCR on the 5' RACE reads. The sample records about 250,000 distinct CDR3 sequences, 8% to 11% being singletons. Sequencing input: blood, either unsorted or a sorted T cell fraction (not recorded which). The TCR comes from a male donor with ankylosing spondylitis or in good health (not recorded which). The rearrangement joins TRBV27 to TRBJ1-5; the match to TRBD1 covers 7 bases. This chain's CDR3 is CASSLRRQGGLSNQPQHF. In nucleotides, the CDR3 is TGTGCCAGCAGTCTACGACGACAGGGCGGGTTGAGCAATCAGCCCCAGCATTTT.